This entry lists 20 T cell receptor beta chains sequenced from one sample in a study of T cells in Graves' hyperthyroidism and ophthalmopathy. The source material, RNA transcripts, was used to amplify TCR beta CDR3 regions. The HTBI primer set was used in a first-round RT-PCR of the TCR CDR3. TCRdb reprocessed the multiplex PCR reads via MiXCR and lists one record per CDR3 protein. The data contain about 350,000 distinct CDR3 sequences, 11% to 15% of them singletons. Sample: blood. Every receptor here comes from a woman in her 30s with Graves' hyperthyroidism.

This clonotype was counted between two and nine times. V usage is TRBV10-3 and J usage is TRBJ1-5, with 9 nucleotides matching TRBD1. In germline, CDR1 is ENHRY, CDR2 SYGVKD. V lost 8 bases, J lost 4 bases, and 6 bases stayed unmatched. The CDR3 contains 14 residues. The CDR3 reads CAIGDRVSNQPQHF. In DNA, the CDR3 is TGTGCCATCGGGGACAGGGTGTCTAATCAGCCCCAGCATTTT.

The rearrangement uses TRBV7-9 and TRBJ2-1, with 7 positions matching TRBD1. The junction had 5 bases not matched to a gene; V was cut back by 1 base and J by 8 bases. Germline loops: CDR1 SEHNR, CDR2 FQNEAQ (reference sequence). The CDR3 loop spans 14 amino acids. CDR3 in amino acids: CASSLDRGSDEQFF. Written as DNA, the CDR3 is TGTGCCAGCAGCTTAGACAGGGGATCCGATGAGCAGTTCTTC. The full variable domain, in which reference TRBV7-9 and TRBJ2-1 provide the parts outside the CDR3, is DTGVSQNPRHKITKRGQNVTFRCDPISEHNRLYWYRQTLGQGPEFLTYFQNEAQLEKSRLLSDRFSAERPKGSFSTLEIQRTEQGDSAMYLCASSLDRGSDEQFFGPGTRLTVL.

This clonotype was seen only a few times. The V and J genes are TRBV20-1 and TRBJ2-5; weak D call: TRBD2 (6 bases). The CDR3 has 12 residues. Germline loops: CDR1 DFQATT, CDR2 SNEGSKA (reference sequence). Trimming cost V 6 bases and J 3 bases, with 11 bases left between them. CDR3 sequence reads: CSATLAEETQYF. DNA of the CDR3: TGCAGTGCCACGTTAGCGGAAGAGACCCAGTACTTC.

This clonotype was observed a few times. The chain couples TRBV20-1 to TRBJ2-5; 11 bases map to TRBD2. V lost 6 bases, J lost 5 bases, and 8 bases stayed unmatched. This CDR3 contains 14 residues. CDR1 is DFQATT and CDR2 is SNEGSKA in the germline V gene (reference sequence). CDR3 in amino acids: CSALSGRAGETQYF. The CDR3, as DNA: TGCAGTGCCCTTAGCGGGAGGGCCGGGGAGACCCAGTACTTC.

To note about this clonotype: Possible read error: a much larger clone is one base away. The chain carries TRBV28 and TRBJ2-5; the D is unclear. This CDR3 contains 15 residues. Looked up from germline, CDR1 is MDHEN and CDR2 is SYDVKM. The V end lost 5 bases, the J end lost 0 bases, and 13 bases lay between the germline ends. CDR3 loop: CASSRRPPDQETQYF. Here the CDR3 DNA reads TGTGCCAGCAGTCGACGGCCACCCGACCAAGAGACCCAGTACTTC.

The gene calls are TRBV5-1 and TRBJ1-3; D not certain. CDR3 length: 16 residues. V gave up 0 bases and J gave up 7 bases, with 17 bases separating them. Germline V lookup: CDR1 SGHRS, CDR2 YFSETQ. As DNA, the CDR3 is TGCGCCAGCAGCTTGGGAGCTCCGGGCTTGGGGAACACCATATATTTT. Protein sequence: CASSLGAPGLGNTIYF.

This clonotype was observed at least ten times. V and J are TRBV6-1 and TRBJ2-2; the D gene is possibly TRBD2 (6 bases). Germline-derived CDR1 and CDR2 are MNHNS and SASEGT. V lost 6 bases and J 3 bases, leaving 11 bases between the germline ends. This CDR3 region has 14 residues. In DNA form, the CDR3 reads TGTGCCAGCAGCCCGACTAGGGACACCGGGGAGCTGTTTTTT. It codes for CASSPTRDTGELFF.

This clonotype was counted a few times. The chain carries TRBV29-1 and TRBJ2-7, with TRBD2 matching 10 bases. This CDR3 is built from 13 residues. V dropped 7 bases and J dropped 6; count of bases not matched to a gene: 9. Germline V CDR1 and CDR2: SQVTM, ANQGSEA. The CDR3 DNA is TGCAGCGCTCTAGCTAGCGGGAGTGCCGAGCAGTACTTC. This translates into CSALASGSAEQYF.

This clonotype was detected many times. This chain links TRBV27 with TRBJ1-4; D perhaps matches TRBD1 (5 bases). CDR3 size: 15 residues. V was clipped by 6 bases and J by 0 bases, with 11 bases between them. Germline assignment: CDR1 MNHEY and CDR2 SMNVEV (reference sequence). CDR3 sequence: CASSDVQATNEKLFF. For the CDR3, the DNA is TGTGCCAGCAGCGATGTACAGGCAACTAATGAAAAACTGTTTTTT. Together with reference TRBV27 and TRBJ1-4, the CDR3 gives the full variable domain: EAQVTQNPRYLITVTGKKLTVTCSQNMNHEYMSWYRQDPGLGLRQIYYSMNVEVTDKGDVPEGYKVSRKEKRNFPLILESPSPNQTSLYFCASSDVQATNEKLFFGSGTQLSVL.

This clonotype was seen ten or more times. This sequence joins TRBV2 and TRBJ1-6, with unresolved D. Germline loops: CDR1 SNHLY, CDR2 FYNNEI. This CDR3 region has 18 residues. Between the trimmed V and J ends, which lost 6 bases and 9 bases, there was a span of 27 bases. This CDR3 reads CASSVERAAPDLSSPLHF. CDR3 sequence (DNA): TGTGCCAGCAGCGTAGAAAGAGCGGCGCCTGACTTGAGTTCACCCCTCCACTTT.

In its sample, this clonotype was seen a few times. CDR3 in amino acids: CASSQDPMYGRAYEQYF. The CDR3 nucleotides are TGTGCCAGCAGCCAAGACCCTATGTATGGGAGGGCATACGAGCAGTACTTC. The gene calls are TRBV14 and TRBJ2-7, with 7 bases aligning to TRBD2. Unmatched junction bases numbered 12, after V lost 0 bases and J lost 4 bases. From germline, CDR1 is SGHDN and CDR2 FVKESK. This CDR3 region has 17 residues. Filled out from reference TRBV14 and TRBJ2-7, the complete variable domain reads EAGVTQFPSHSVIEKGQTVTLRCDPISGHDNLYWYRRVMGKEIKFLLHFVKESKQDESGMPNNRFLAERTGGTYSTLKVQPAELEDSGVYFCASSQDPMYGRAYEQYFGPGTRLTVT.

This clonotype was seen more than once but under ten times. The chain recombines TRBV6-1 with TRBJ2-4, with 7 bases aligning to TRBD2. Germline V gives CDR1 MNHNS, CDR2 SASEGT. The CDR3 is 13 amino acids. With 11 bases clipped from V and 4 bases from J, the junction kept 8 bases outside the gene matches. The CDR3 sequence: CASREDQKNIQYF. CDR3 sequence (DNA): TGTGCCTCCCGGGAGGACCAGAAAAACATTCAGTACTTC.

This clonotype was observed a handful of times. The V and J genes are TRBV10-3 and TRBJ2-1; 8 nucleotides line up with TRBD2. After removal of 10 bases from V and 6 bases from J, the junction contained 8 bases not matched to a gene. This CDR3 has 13 amino acids. Germline CDR1 reads ENHRY; CDR2 reads SYGVKD. In nucleotides, the CDR3 is TGTGCCACGCCCGGGACTAGTGTCAATGAGCAGTTCTTC. Its translation: CATPGTSVNEQFF.

This chain uses TRBV10-3 with TRBJ2-5; the D gene is possibly TRBD2 (6 bases). The CDR3 has 12 residues. Germline V gives CDR1 ENHRY, CDR2 SYGVKD. With 8 bases removed from V and 5 bases from J, the gap between germline ends came to 12 bases. CDR3 loop: CAIAGNLETQYF. The CDR3 DNA is TGTGCCATCGCGGGAAACCTGGAGACCCAGTACTTC.

On this clonotype itself: A junction end diverges from the germline sequence, so it may reflect a read error. The chain employs TRBV7-9 and TRBJ2-7; D tentatively fits TRBD1 or TRBD2 (5 bases each). The CDR3 loop spans 18 amino acids. Per the germline V gene, CDR1 is SEHNR and CDR2 is FQNEAQ (reference sequence). DNA for the CDR3: TGCGCCAGCAGCCAAGACTCACCCGGGACCTCCGGGGTCGGGGAGCAGTACTTC. Translated: CASSQDSPGTSGVGEQYF.

The CDR3: CATSDPDRNQETQYF. The DNA for the CDR3 is TGTGCCACCAGTGACCCTGACAGAAATCAAGAGACCCAGTACTTC. This chain links TRBV24-1 with TRBJ2-5; possible D gene TRBD1, 5 bases. Germline assignment: CDR1 KGHDR and CDR2 SFDVKD. Trimming left V 4 bases short and J 2 bases short, with 13 bases between. The CDR3 consists of 15 residues.

This chain uses TRBV7-9 with TRBJ2-1; 11 bases fit TRBD1. The germline V gene encodes CDR1 SEHNR and CDR2 FQNEAQ (reference sequence). This CDR3 comprises 15 residues. Germline trimming cut 8 bases from V and 3 bases from J; bases unmatched to any gene: 6. CDR3 residues: CASHGGTGGYNEQFF. Written as DNA, the CDR3 is TGTGCCAGCCACGGGGGGACAGGGGGCTACAATGAGCAGTTCTTC. The full variable domain, its missing parts supplied by reference TRBV7-9 and TRBJ2-1, is DTGVSQNPRHKITKRGQNVTFRCDPISEHNRLYWYRQTLGQGPEFLTYFQNEAQLEKSRLLSDRFSAERPKGSFSTLEIQRTEQGDSAMYLCASHGGTGGYNEQFFGPGTRLTVL.

The rearrangement uses TRBV5-1 and TRBJ2-7; TRBD1 agrees at 8 bases. V lost 5 bases, J lost 3 bases, and 7 bases stayed unmatched. Germline V CDR1 and CDR2: SGHRS, YFSETQ. CDR3 size: 14 residues. The CDR3 sequence: CASRPGQEFYEQYF. The CDR3 nucleotides are TGCGCCAGCAGGCCGGGACAGGAATTCTACGAGCAGTACTTC.

The chain employs TRBV30 and TRBJ1-1, with 9 positions matching TRBD1. The CDR3 loop spans 13 amino acids. Germline-derived CDR1 and CDR2 are GTSNPN and SVGIG (reference sequence). Trimming at V came to 3 bases and at J to 5 bases, leaving 4 bases not matched to a gene. The CDR3 loop reads CAWRGQGPTEAFF. In DNA form, the CDR3 reads TGTGCCTGGAGGGGACAGGGTCCAACTGAAGCTTTCTTT. Filled out from reference TRBV30 and TRBJ1-1, the complete variable domain reads SQTIHQWPATLVQPVGSPLSLECTVEGTSNPNLYWYRQAAGRGLQLLFYSVGIGQISSEVPQNLSASRPQDRQFILSSKKLLLSDSGFYLCAWRGQGPTEAFFGQGTRLTVV.

The sample holds many counts of this clonotype. The chain carries TRBV10-3 and TRBJ2-3; D not certain. With 5 bases removed from V and 0 bases from J, the gap between germline ends came to 3 bases. The CDR3 consists of 12 residues. Germline values: CDR1 ENHRY, CDR2 SYGVKD. CDR3 residues: CAISPSTDTQYF. The CDR3 nucleotides are TGTGCCATCAGTCCCAGCACAGATACGCAGTATTTT.